A selection of T cell receptor beta chains follows, all from one sample in a study of CD8 T cells in Susac syndrome. TCRdb recomputed calls from the immunoSEQ multiplex PCR reads with MiXCR, one row per CDR3 protein. This repertoire shows 150,000 to 180,000 distinct CDR3 sequences, just under 97% found once; its top ten account for 0.15%. Sequencing was done on a sample of CD8+ T cells from PBMCs. These TCRs come from a human donor with multiple sclerosis. Both conserved end residues are trimmed from each CDR3. The order of the fields is V gene, J gene, CDR3 protein.

TRBV15,TRBJ2-4,ATSRSMGSAKNIQY
TRBV12-3/TRBV12-4,TRBJ2-6,ASGSSGANVLT
TRBV29-1,TRBJ1-2,SVETGVRGGYT
TRBV15,TRBJ1-6,ATSTIPQPGVSPLH
TRBV29-1,TRBJ2-3,SVEGLHGDTQY
TRBV20-1,TRBJ1-2,SARDPGGVGYGYT
TRBV19,TRBJ1-1,ASSGRLNTEAF
TRBV20-1,TRBJ2-1,SARVSGEQF
TRBV9,TRBJ1-2,ASSVSGRDYGYT
TRBV11-2,TRBJ2-1,ASSTGHPGEQF
TRBV7-9,TRBJ2-3,ASSLAGGRRDTQY
TRBV20-1,TRBJ1-2,RPLGVGDGYT
TRBV20-1,TRBJ1-5,SARDGSLQGTQPQH
TRBV25-1,TRBJ1-2,ASSEWDRDNGYT
TRBV20-1,TRBJ2-5,SARDGTSAQETQY
TRBV12-3/TRBV12-4,TRBJ1-5,ASSPSEQPQH
TRBV30,TRBJ1-4,AWTPGQGAKEKLF
TRBV27,TRBJ1-6,ASSPTPSRDSPLH
TRBV9,TRBJ2-1,ASSVDVVEFHNEQF
TRBV13,TRBJ2-3,ASTPLGDTQY
TRBV7-2,TRBJ1-2,ASSLGYRDGYT
TRBV20-1,TRBJ2-7,SARALGGGTVNEQY
TRBV15,TRBJ2-5,ATSRDLAQGNETQY
TRBV12-3/TRBV12-4,TRBJ2-1,ASRDPGGGYNEQF
TRBV12-3/TRBV12-4,TRBJ2-1,ATGRSSYNEQF
TRBV3-1,TRBJ2-7,ASSPGTEIYEQY
TRBV30,TRBJ1-1,AWAISNTEAF
TRBV29-1,TRBJ1-2,SVDQQGNYT
TRBV3-1,TRBJ1-2,ASRGQQNYGYT
TRBV20-1,TRBJ1-1,SARSVTEAF
TRBV27,TRBJ1-2,ASSLTANYGYT
TRBV3-1,TRBJ2-5,ASSPGFETQY
TRBV29-1,TRBJ1-1,SVIGGLVTEAF
TRBV9,TRBJ2-2,ASNGRRGKPTGELF
TRBV20-1,TRBJ2-1,SAAPTSGGLSSYNEQF
TRBV7-2,TRBJ1-5,ASNRGRYSNQPQH
TRBV3-1,TRBJ1-6,ASSQDRSNSPLH
TRBV3-1,TRBJ2-5,ASSQQETQY
TRBV30,TRBJ2-5,AWSGGARETQY
TRBV27,TRBJ2-7,ASSLSFPTGGAYEQY
TRBV15,TRBJ2-1,ATRGQGSYNEQF
TRBV7-8,TRBJ2-7,ASDSGTSPYEQY